This entry describes one T cell receptor (beta chain). Its antigen remains unidentified. This sample includes further DNA sequences coding for the same CDR3. Germline-derived CDR1 and CDR2 are SGHAT and FQNNGV. V dropped 5 bases and J dropped 2; count of bases not matched to a gene: 2. The CDR3 consists of 14 residues. In replicate PCRs of sorted subsets, approximately 200 ng DNA, tens of thousands of T cell genomes, was used. Here immunoSEQ multiplex PCR was the method, and the copy in TCRdb shows in-frame clones only, minus some. The data show about 2 million clones, with about 95% seen just once and around 1.1% held by the top ten. CD45RO-negative, CCR7-selected cells formed the naive CD8 fraction, which excluded terminally differentiated effector memory CD45RA+ cells. The source of the sample is a study of shared clonotypes between healthy human individuals. Study-level background: Donor composition was two women and three men, aged 18 to 49. Three CD4 naive, three CD4 memory, two CD8 naive and one CD8 memory plate were used per donor. The study's findings and limits: Memory subsets generally showed lower estimated richness than naive subsets.

Source material: naive CD8+ T cells sorted from blood. V gene TRBV11-2 combines with J gene TRBJ1-5; 8 bases line up with TRBD1. This receptor was identified in a man younger than 35 in good health. This CDR3 is CASSPTGGNQPQHF. The CDR3 DNA is TGTGCCAGCAGCCCGACAGGGGGCAATCAGCCCCAGCATTTT.